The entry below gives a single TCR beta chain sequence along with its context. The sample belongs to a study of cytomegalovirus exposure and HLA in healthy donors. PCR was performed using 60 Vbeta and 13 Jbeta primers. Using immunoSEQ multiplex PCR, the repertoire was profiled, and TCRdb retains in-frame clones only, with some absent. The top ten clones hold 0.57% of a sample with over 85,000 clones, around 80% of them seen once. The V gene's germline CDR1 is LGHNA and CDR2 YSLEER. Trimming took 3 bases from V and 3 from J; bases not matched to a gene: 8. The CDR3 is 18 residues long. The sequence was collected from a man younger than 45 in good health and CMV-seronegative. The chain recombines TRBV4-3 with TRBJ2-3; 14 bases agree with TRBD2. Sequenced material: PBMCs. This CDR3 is CASSQYGTSGGRTDTQYF. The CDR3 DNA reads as TGCGCCAGCAGCCAGTACGGGACTAGCGGGGGCCGAACAGATACGCAGTATTTT.